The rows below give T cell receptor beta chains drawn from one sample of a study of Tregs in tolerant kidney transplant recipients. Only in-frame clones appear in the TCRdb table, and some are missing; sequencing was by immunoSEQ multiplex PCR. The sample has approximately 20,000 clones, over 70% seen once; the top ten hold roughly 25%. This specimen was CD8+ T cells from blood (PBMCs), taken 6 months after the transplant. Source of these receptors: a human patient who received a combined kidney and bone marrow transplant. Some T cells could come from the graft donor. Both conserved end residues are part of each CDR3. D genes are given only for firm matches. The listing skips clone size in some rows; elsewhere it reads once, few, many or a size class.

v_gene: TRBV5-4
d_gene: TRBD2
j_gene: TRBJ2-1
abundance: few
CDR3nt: TGTGCCAGCAGCTGGGGCCGGGGGGGGAATGAGCAGTTCTTC
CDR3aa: CASSWGRGGNEQFF

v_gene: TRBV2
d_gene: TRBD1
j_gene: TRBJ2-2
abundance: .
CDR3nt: TGTGCCAGCAGCCCTCCCGGGACAGGGGGCCCTGCGAACACCGGGGAGCTGTTTTTT
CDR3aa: CASSPPGTGGPANTGELFF

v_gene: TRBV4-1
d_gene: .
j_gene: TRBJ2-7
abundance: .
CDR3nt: TGCGCCAGCAGCCAAGCTAGAGGCATCTTTTACGAGCAGTACTTC
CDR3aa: CASSQARGIFYEQYF

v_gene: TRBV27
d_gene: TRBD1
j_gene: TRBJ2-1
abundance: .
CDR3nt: TGTGCCAGCAGCTGGGACAGGGGGGCGAATGAGCAGTTCTTC
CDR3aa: CASSWDRGANEQFF

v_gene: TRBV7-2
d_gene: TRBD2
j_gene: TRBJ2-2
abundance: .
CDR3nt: TGTGCCAGCAGCTTATCTACTAGCGGGGGGATCAAGACCGGGGAGCTGTTTTTT
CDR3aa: CASSLSTSGGIKTGELFF

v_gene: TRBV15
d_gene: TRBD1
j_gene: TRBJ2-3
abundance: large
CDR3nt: TGTGCCACCAGCAGTTATGGACAGGGGGGACGACCTACTAGCACAGATACGCAGTATTTT
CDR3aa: CATSSYGQGGRPTSTDTQYF

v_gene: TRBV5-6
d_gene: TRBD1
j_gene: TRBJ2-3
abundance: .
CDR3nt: TGTGCCAGCAGCCCGGACAGGGGGCGCTTGGATACGCAGTATTTT
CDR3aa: CASSPDRGRLDTQYF

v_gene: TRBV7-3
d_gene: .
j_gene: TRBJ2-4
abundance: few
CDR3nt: TGTGCCAGCAGCTTAGATCAGGGCGCGGAGTACTTC
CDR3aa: CASSLDQGAEYF

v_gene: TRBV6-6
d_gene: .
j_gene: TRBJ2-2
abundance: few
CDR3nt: TGTGCCAGCAGTTACTCGGACAGCACCGGGGAGCTGTTTTTT
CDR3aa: CASSYSDSTGELFF

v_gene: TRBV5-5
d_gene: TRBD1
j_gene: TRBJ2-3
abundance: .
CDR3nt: TGTGCCAGCAGCTTTCCTCTGACAGGGGCAAGTGTGGGACCACCAGATACGCAGTATTTT
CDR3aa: CASSFPLTGASVGPPDTQYF

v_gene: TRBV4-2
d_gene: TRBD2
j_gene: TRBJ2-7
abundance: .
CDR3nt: TGTGCCAGCAGCCAAGATCCAGCGGGAGGCTACGAGCAGTACTTC
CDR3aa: CASSQDPAGGYEQYF

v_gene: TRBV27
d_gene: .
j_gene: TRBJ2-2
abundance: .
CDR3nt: TGTGCCAGCAGCCCCCTAATTGCCGGGGAGCTGTTTTTT
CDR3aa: CASSPLIAGELFF

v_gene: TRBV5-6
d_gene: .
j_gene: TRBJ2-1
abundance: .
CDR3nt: TGTGCCAGCAGCTTGTTTGTACAGATTTACAATGAGCAGTTCTTC
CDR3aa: CASSLFVQIYNEQFF

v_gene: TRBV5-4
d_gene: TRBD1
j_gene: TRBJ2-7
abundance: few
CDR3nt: TGTGCCAGCAGCATTGACAGGGGGCTCTACGAGCAGTACTTC
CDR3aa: CASSIDRGLYEQYF

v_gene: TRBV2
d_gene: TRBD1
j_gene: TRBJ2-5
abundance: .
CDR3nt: TGTGCCAGCAGCCGGACAGGGGCCCAAGAGACCCAGTACTTC
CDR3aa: CASSRTGAQETQYF

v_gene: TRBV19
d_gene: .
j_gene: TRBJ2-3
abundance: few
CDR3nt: TGTGCCAGTAGTCTGACTTCCTCCATCACAGATACGCAGTATTTT
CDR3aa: CASSLTSSITDTQYF

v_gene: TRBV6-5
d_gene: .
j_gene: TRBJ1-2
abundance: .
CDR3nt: TGTGCCAGCAGTTACTCGACTGCGGGGGGCTACACCTTC
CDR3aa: CASSYSTAGGYTF

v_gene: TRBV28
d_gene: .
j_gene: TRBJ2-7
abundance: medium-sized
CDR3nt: TGTGCCAGCAGTTTTGGGACACAGTACGAGCAGTACTTC
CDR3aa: CASSFGTQYEQYF

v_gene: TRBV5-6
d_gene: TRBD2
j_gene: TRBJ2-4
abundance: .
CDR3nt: TGTGCCAGCAGCTTGGCTAGCGGGGTAGCCAAAAATATTCAGTACTTC
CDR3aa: CASSLASGVAKNIQYF

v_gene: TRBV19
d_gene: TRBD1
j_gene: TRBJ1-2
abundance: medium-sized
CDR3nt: TGTGCCAGTAGTATAGGTAGGGGACAGAGAATTCTAGGCTACACCTTC
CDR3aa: CASSIGRGQRILGYTF

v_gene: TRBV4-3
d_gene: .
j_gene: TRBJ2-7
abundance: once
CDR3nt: TGCGCCAGCAGCCAAGCATTGCAGGGCGTCATCTCCTACGAGCAGTACTTC
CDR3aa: CASSQALQGVISYEQYF

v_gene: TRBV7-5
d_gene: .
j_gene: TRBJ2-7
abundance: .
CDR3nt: TGTGTCAGAAGCTTATGGGGGACTAACTACGAGCAGTACTTC
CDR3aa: CVRSLWGTNYEQYF

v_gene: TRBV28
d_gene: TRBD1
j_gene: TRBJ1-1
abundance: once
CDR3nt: TGTGCCAGCAGTTGGACGACAGGGACTGAAGCTTTCTTT
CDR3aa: CASSWTTGTEAFF

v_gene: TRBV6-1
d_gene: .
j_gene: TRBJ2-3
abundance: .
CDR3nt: TGTGCCAGCAGTGAATGGGCAGTAAGCACAGATACGCAGTATTTT
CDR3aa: CASSEWAVSTDTQYF

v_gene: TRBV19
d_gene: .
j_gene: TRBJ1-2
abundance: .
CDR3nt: TGTGCCAGTAGTCAAAGTAGCGAAGGTGAAAACTATGGCTACACCTTC
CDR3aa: CASSQSSEGENYGYTF

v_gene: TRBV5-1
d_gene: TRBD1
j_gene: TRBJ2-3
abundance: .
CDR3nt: TGCGCCAGCAGCTTGATAGGGGGCCGGGGCACAGATACGCAGTATTTT
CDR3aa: CASSLIGGRGTDTQYF

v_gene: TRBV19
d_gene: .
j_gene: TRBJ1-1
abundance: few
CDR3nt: TGTGCTAGCAGGGAGGGATATACTGAAGCTTTCTTT
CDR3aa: CASREGYTEAFF

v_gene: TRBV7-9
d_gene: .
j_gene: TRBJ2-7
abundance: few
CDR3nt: TGTGCCAGCGGGTCCGGGGACTACGAGCAGTACTTC
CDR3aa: CASGSGDYEQYF

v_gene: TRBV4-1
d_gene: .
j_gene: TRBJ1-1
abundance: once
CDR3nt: TGCGCCAGCAGCCAAGTTTTCTCGGGGGACACTGAAGCTTTCTTT
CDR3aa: CASSQVFSGDTEAFF

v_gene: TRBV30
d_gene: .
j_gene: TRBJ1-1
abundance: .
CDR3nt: TGTGCCTGGAGTGTACTGTTGAACACTGAAGCTTTCTTT
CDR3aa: CAWSVLLNTEAFF

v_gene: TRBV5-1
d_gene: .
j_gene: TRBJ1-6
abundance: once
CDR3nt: TGCGCCAGCAGCTTGAGGGGCTCCTATAATTCACCCCTCCACTTT
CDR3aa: CASSLRGSYNSPLHF

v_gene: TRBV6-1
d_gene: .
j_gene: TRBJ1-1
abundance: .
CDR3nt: TGTGCCAGCAGTGACGAGGGAGTGAACACTGAAGCTTTCTTT
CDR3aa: CASSDEGVNTEAFF

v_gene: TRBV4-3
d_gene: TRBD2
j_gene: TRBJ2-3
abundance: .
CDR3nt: TGCGCCAGCAGCCAACTTGGGAGGGACCTAAACACAGATACGCAGTATTTT
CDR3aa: CASSQLGRDLNTDTQYF

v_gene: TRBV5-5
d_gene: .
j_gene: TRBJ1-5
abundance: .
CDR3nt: TGTGCCAGCAGCTTCTTAGATAGCAATCAGCCCCAGCATTTT
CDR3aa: CASSFLDSNQPQHF

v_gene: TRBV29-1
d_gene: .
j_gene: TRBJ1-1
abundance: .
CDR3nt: TGCAGCGTTGTGAACAGGATGGGGCACACTGAAGCTTTCTTT
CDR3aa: CSVVNRMGHTEAFF

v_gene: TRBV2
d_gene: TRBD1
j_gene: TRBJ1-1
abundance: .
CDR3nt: TGTGCCAGCAGTGAATTTTGGGACAGGACCTCCGAGGACACTGAAGCTTTCTTT
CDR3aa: CASSEFWDRTSEDTEAFF

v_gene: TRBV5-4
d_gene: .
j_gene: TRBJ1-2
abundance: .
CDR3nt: TGTGCCAGCAGCTACCGGGGAGGGGGAGATGGCTACACCTTC
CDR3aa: CASSYRGGGDGYTF

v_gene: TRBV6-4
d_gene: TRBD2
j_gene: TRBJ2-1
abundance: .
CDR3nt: TGTGCCAGCAGCCCTGGACTAGCGGGGGGCAATGAGCAGTTCTTC
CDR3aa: CASSPGLAGGNEQFF

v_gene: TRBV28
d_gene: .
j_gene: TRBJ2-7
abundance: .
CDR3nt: TGTGCCAGCAGTTTCGGAATGGGGGCCAGGCCCCACCTTCTATACGAGCAGTACTTC
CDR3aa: CASSFGMGARPHLLYEQYF

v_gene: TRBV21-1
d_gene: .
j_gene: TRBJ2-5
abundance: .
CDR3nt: TGTGCCAGCAGCAAAGCGGGGACAGGGAGGTCCCAGTACTTC
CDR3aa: CASSKAGTGRSQYF

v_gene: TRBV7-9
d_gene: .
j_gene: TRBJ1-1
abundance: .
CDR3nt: TGTGCCAGCAGCCCCCGCCAGGCTTACACTGAAGCTTTCTTT
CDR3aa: CASSPRQAYTEAFF

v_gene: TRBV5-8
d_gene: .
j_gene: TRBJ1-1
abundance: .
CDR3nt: TGTGCCAGCAGTACCGGGACTGAAGCTTTCTTT
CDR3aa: CASSTGTEAFF

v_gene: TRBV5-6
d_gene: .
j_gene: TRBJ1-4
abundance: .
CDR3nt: TGTGCCAGCAGCTTGGCCGGGGCAACTAATGAAAAACTGTTTTTT
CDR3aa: CASSLAGATNEKLFF

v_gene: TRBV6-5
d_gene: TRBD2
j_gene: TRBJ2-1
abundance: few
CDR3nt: TGTGCCAGCAGTTACTCGACGCGGGGGGGCCTATATGAGCAGTTCTTC
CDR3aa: CASSYSTRGGLYEQFF

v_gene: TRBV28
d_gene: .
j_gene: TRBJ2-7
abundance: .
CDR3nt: TGTGCCAGCAGTTACAGGGTTTACGAGCAGTACTTC
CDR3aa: CASSYRVYEQYF

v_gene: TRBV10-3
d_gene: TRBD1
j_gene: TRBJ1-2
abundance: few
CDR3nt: TGTGCCCCGTGGGGACAGGGGGGCTATGGCTACACCTTC
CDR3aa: CAPWGQGGYGYTF

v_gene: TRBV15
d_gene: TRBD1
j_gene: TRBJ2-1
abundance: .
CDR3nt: TGTGCCACCAGCAGTGAGTCGACCGGGACAGGGCTAAATGAGCAGTTCTTC
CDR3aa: CATSSESTGTGLNEQFF

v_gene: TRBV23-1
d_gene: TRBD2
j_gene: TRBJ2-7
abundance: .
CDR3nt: TGCGCCAGCAGTCACTGTCCCGGGACTAGCGGGGGGGGCTACGAGCAGTACTTC
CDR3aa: CASSHCPGTSGGGYEQYF

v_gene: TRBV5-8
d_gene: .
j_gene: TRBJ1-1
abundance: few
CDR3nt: TGTGCCAGCACCCCGAGGTACTCGAACACTGAAGCTTTCTTT
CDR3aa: CASTPRYSNTEAFF

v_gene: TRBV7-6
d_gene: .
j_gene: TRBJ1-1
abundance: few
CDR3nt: TGTGCCAGCAGCTTATCCGTGAACACTGAAGCTTTCTTT
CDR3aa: CASSLSVNTEAFF

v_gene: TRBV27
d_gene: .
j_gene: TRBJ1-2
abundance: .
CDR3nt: TGTGCCAGCAGTTTAGACAGGAACCTTGACTACACCTTC
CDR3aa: CASSLDRNLDYTF

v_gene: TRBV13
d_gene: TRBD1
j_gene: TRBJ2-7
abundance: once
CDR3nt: TGTGCCAGCAGCTTAGCAACAGGGGTCCACGAGCAGTACTTC
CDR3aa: CASSLATGVHEQYF

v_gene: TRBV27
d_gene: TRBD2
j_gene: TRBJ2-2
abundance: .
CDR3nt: TGTGCCAGCTTACCCTCAGCGGGAGTGAACACCGGGGAGCTGTTTTTT
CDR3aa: CASLPSAGVNTGELFF